This T cell receptor beta chain stems from a study of shared clonotypes between healthy human individuals. There are 14 residues in the CDR3. With 3 bases removed from V and 4 bases from J, the gap between germline ends came to 10 bases. Germline CDR1 is SGHKS and CDR2 is YYEKEE (reference sequence). Method: immunoSEQ multiplex PCR; TCRdb's copy keeps in-frame clones and lacks some. The data show 2 million to 3 million clones, with roughly 93% seen just once and about 0.39% held by the top ten. This TCR was recovered from a man aged 18 to 29 in good health. Some clones in this sample may be carry-over from other donors' samples. V is TRBV5-5 and J is TRBJ1-4, with D uncertain. The sequenced material came from naive CD4+ T cells from PBMCs. This sample's subset: CD45RA+ positively selected. The CDR3 bases are TGTGCCAGCAGCTGGGGATTAAATAATGAAAAACTGTTTTTT. Protein product: CASSWGLNNEKLFF. The whole variable domain, filled in from reference TRBV5-5 and TRBJ1-4, reads DAGVTQSPTHLIKTRGQQVTLRCSPISGHKSVSWYQQVLGQGPQFIFQYYEKEERGRGNFPDRFSARQFPNYSSELNVNALLLGDSALYLCASSWGLNNEKLFFGSGTQLSVL.